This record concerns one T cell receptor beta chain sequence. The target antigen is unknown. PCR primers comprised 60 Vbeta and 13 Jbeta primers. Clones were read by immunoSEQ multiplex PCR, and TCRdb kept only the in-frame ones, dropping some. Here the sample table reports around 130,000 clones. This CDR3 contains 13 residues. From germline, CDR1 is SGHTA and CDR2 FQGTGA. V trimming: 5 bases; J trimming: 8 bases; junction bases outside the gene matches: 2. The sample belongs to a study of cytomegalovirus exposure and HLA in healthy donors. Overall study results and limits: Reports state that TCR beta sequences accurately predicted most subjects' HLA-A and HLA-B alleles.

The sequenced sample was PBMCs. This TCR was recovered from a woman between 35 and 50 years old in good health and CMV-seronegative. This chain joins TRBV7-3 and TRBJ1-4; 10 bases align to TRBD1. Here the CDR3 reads CASSAGQGEKLFF. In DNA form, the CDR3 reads TGTGCCAGCAGCGCGGGACAGGGGGAAAAACTGTTTTTT.